This T cell receptor (beta chain) was found in a study of blood T cell repertoires in COVID-19. The assay was immunoSEQ multiplex PCR, and TCRdb's table has in-frame clones only and misses some. The table lists 200,000 to 250,000 clones, 70% to 85% of them singletons. This clone was counted only a few times. The recovered donors of Cohort 3 showed two negative PCRs, clearance, or symptom resolution. Material: PBMCs or T cells enriched from blood (not recorded which). This clonotype was obtained from a man aged 55 to 70 who had recovered from COVID-19.

The CDR3 here is CASSQDSGTGNQPQHF. The CDR3 bases are TGCGCCAGCAGCCAGGACTCCGGGACAGGCAATCAGCCCCAGCATTTT. This chain links TRBV4-1 with TRBJ1-5, with 7 positions matching TRBD1. CDR3 length: 16 residues. Germline CDR1 is MGHRA and CDR2 is YSYEKL. V lost 3 bases and J lost 2; bases outside the gene matches: 7.